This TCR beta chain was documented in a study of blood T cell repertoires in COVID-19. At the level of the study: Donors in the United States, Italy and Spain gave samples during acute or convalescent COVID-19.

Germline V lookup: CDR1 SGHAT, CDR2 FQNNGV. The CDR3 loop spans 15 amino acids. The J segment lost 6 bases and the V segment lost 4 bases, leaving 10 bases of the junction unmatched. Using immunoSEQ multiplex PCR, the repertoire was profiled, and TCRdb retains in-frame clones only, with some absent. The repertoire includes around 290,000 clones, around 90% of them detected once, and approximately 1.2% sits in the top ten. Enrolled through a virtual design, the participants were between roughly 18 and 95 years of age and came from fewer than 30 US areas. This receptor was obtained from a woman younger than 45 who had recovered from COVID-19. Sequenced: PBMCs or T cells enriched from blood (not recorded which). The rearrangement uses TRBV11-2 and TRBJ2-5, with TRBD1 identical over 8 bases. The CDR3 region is CASSSNQGALKTQYF. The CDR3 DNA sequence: TGTGCCAGCAGCTCAAACCAGGGGGCGTTAAAGACCCAGTACTTC.